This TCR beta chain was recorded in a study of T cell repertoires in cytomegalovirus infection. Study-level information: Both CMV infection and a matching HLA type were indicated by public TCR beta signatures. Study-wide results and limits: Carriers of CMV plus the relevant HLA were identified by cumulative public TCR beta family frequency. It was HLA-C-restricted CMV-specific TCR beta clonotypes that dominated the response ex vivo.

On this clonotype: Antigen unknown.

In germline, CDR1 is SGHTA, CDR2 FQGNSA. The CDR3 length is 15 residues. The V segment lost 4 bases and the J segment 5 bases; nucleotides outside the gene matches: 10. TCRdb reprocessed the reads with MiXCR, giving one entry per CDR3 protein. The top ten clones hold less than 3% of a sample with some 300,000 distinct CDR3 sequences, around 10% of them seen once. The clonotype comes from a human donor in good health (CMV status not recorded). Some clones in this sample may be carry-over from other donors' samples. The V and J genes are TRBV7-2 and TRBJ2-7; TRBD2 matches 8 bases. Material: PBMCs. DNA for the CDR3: TGTGCCAGCAGCTCCCCGGGACTAGTCGTCGACGAGCAGTACTTC. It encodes CASSSPGLVVDEQYF.